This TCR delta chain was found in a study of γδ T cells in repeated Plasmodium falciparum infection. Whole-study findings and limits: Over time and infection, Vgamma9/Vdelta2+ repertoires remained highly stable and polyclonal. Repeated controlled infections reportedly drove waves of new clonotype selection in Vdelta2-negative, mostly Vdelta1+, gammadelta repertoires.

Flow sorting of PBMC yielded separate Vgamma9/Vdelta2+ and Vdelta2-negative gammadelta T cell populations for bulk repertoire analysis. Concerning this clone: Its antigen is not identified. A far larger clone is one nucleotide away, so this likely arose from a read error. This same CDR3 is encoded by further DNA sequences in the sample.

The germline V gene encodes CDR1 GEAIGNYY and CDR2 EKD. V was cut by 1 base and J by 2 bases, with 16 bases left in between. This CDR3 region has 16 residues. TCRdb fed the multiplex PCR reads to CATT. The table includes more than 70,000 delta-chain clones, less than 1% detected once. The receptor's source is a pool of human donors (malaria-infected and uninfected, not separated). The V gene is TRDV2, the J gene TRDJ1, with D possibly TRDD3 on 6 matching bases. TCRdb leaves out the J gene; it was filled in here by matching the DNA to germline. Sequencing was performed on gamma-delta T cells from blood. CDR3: CACDTGDTVSTDKLIF. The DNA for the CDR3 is TGTGCCTGTGACACGGGGGACACGGTTTCTACCGATAAACTCATCTTT.